Shown below are 20 T cell receptor beta chains from a single sample sequenced in a study of T cells in Graves' hyperthyroidism and ophthalmopathy. Amplified regions were TCR beta CDR3 sequences from RNA transcripts. First-round RT-PCR with HTBI primers amplified the TCR CDR3 region. Using its own MiXCR run on the multiplex PCR reads, TCRdb lists one record per CDR3 protein. The top ten clones hold about 45% of a sample with 490,000 or so distinct CDR3 sequences, around 50% of them seen once. Sequenced input: peripheral blood or thyroid tissue (not recorded which). The receptors here all came from an adult woman with Graves' disease, either hyperthyroidism or ophthalmopathy (not recorded which).

CDR3 residues: CSARAWGAYGYTF. The CDR3 DNA reads TGCAGTGCCAGAGCGTGGGGGGCCTATGGCTACACCTTC. The chain recombines TRBV29-1 with TRBJ1-2; tentative D call: TRBD1 (6 bases). The CDR3 is 13 amino acids. Germline CDR1 reads SQVTM; CDR2 reads ANQGSEA. Combining the CDR3 with reference TRBV29-1 and TRBJ1-2 gives the whole variable domain SAVISQKPSRDICQRGTSLTIQCQVDSQVTMMFWYRQQPGQSLTLIATANQGSEATYESGFVIDKFPISRPNLTFSTLTVSNMSPEDSSIYLCSARAWGAYGYTFGSGTRLTVV.

In this sample, this clonotype turned up a few times. The chain combines TRBV7-9 with TRBJ2-5, with 8 positions matching TRBD1. The CDR3 runs to 13 residues. After removal of 5 bases from V and 7 bases from J, the junction contained 6 bases not matched to a gene. Germline CDR1 SEHNR, CDR2 FQNEAQ (reference sequence). The CDR3 loop is CASSQGQGRTQYF. CDR3 in DNA: TGTGCCAGCAGCCAAGGACAGGGAAGGACCCAGTACTTC.

Of note for this clonotype: This may come from a read error, since a much larger clone is one base off. This sequence joins TRBV5-1 and TRBJ2-7; D is perhaps TRBD2 (6 bases). In germline, CDR1 is SGHRS, CDR2 YFSETQ. CDR3 length: 14 residues. CDR3 loop: CASSLYGSNYEHYF. The CDR3 bases are TGCGCCAGCAGCTTGTACGGGAGTAACTACGAGCACTACTTC. The whole variable domain, filled in from reference TRBV5-1 and TRBJ2-7, reads KAGVTQTPRYLIKTRGQQVTLSCSPISGHRSVSWYQQTPGQGLQFLFEYFSETQRNKGNFPGRFSGRQFSNSRSEMNVSTLELGDSALYLCASSLYGSNYEHYFGPGTRLTVT.

The V call is TRBV27, the J call TRBJ1-2; 7 bases are shared with TRBD1. This CDR3 is 14 amino acids long. The ends lost 5 bases at V and 4 bases at J; junction bases unmatched: 7. Germline values: CDR1 MNHEY, CDR2 SMNVEV (reference sequence). The CDR3 coding sequence is TGTGCCAGCAGTCCCCGCGGGACAGCCTATGGCTACACCTTC. It is translated as CASSPRGTAYGYTF.

The rearrangement joins TRBV10-3 to TRBJ2-5; D possibly matches TRBD1 or TRBD2 (5 bases each). The V end lost 2 bases, the J end lost 5 bases, and 12 bases lay between the germline ends. The CDR3 extends over 14 amino acids. Germline assignment: CDR1 ENHRY and CDR2 SYGVKD. The CDR3: CAISEEGFGETQYF. In nucleotides, the CDR3 is TGTGCCATCAGTGAGGAGGGGTTCGGGGAGACCCAGTACTTC.

This clonotype was observed many times. V usage is TRBV6-2 or TRBV6-3 and J usage is TRBJ1-5; the D gene is possibly TRBD1 (5 bases). The V gene's germline CDR1 is MNHEY and CDR2 SVGEGT. Deletions cut 0 bases from V and 8 bases from J, with 8 bases between. The CDR3 totals 13 residues. The CDR3, as DNA: TGTGCCAGCAGTTACTCGGGGCGGGAGCCCCAGCATTTT. Residues: CASSYSGREPQHF.

This rearrangement joins TRBV10-3 to TRBJ1-3, with D possibly TRBD1 on 5 matching bases. Germline CDR1 and CDR2: ENHRY and SYGVKD. The CDR3 consists of 15 residues. V lost 9 bases and J 3 bases, leaving 18 bases between the germline ends. CDR3 coding DNA: TGTGCCATTCTTTCGTCGGGGGTGGATGGAAACACCATATATTTT. Its translation is CAILSSGVDGNTIYF.

This chain links TRBV27 with TRBJ2-2; TRBD2 aligns across 8 bases. Germline V gene sequence: CDR1 MNHEY, CDR2 SMNVEV (reference sequence). This CDR3 comprises 16 residues. Losses at the gene ends were 4 bases for V and 4 bases for J; bases not matched to a gene: 8. CDR3 sequence (DNA): TGTGCCAGCAGTTACCGGCTAGCGGGTGGCACCGGGGAGCTGTTTTTT. Its protein product is CASSYRLAGGTGELFF.

In this sample, this clonotype turned up a few times. CDR3 sequence: CASSPNQGDGYTF. Here the CDR3 DNA reads TGTGCCAGCAGTCCGAACCAGGGGGATGGCTACACCTTC. This chain links TRBV7-2 with TRBJ1-2, with 7 bases matching TRBD1. Looked up from germline, CDR1 is SGHTA and CDR2 is FQGNSA. The CDR3 loop spans 13 amino acids. V was clipped by 6 bases and J by 6 bases; unmatched bases: 7.

The V gene is TRBV7-8, the J gene TRBJ1-6, with a weak D call TRBD1 (6 bases). Trimming removed 5 bases from V and 6 bases from J, with 11 bases in between. CDR1 is SGHVS, CDR2 FQNEAQ, per germline. This CDR3 comprises 14 residues. The CDR3 is CASSAGGGNSPLHF. CDR3 sequence (DNA): TGTGCCAGCAGCGCGGGGGGCGGTAATTCACCCCTCCACTTT.

The table lists this clonotype with a count of one. The CDR3 sequence is CASRNTGNNSPLHF. In DNA form, the CDR3 reads TGTGCCAGCAGGAACACAGGGAACAATTCACCCCTCCACTTT. The chain has TRBV6-2 or TRBV6-3 and TRBJ1-6, with D perhaps TRBD1 (6 bases). CDR3 length: 14 amino acids. The V end was cut by 6 bases, the J end by 7 bases, with 13 bases between. Germline CDR1 and CDR2: MNHEY and SVGEGT.

Of note for this clonotype: The DNA is omitted, as the CDR3 cannot be located on it reliably, and the CDR3 follows TCRdb's listing. The chain uses TRBV15 and TRBJ2-5; TRBD1, the D gene given by the table, was not confirmed from the DNA. In germline, CDR1 is LNHNV, CDR2 YYDKDF (reference sequence). Including both end residues, the CDR3 is 19 amino acids long. CDR3 amino acids: CATSIYLCSVDRTQETQYF.

The chain combines TRBV29-1 with TRBJ2-5; 8 nucleotides agree with TRBD2. Per germline, CDR1 SQVTM and CDR2 ANQGSEA. Trimming at V came to 3 bases and at J to 5 bases, leaving 8 bases not matched to a gene. This CDR3 spans 14 amino acids. Here the CDR3 DNA reads TGCAGCGTTGAGGGCGCGGGAGGAACGGAGACCCAGTACTTC. Translated, it gives CSVEGAGGTETQYF.

The CDR3: CASRSPPTGNGKSYNSPLHF. The CDR3 DNA follows: TGTGCCAGCAGGTCCCCCCCGACAGGGAACGGGAAATCCTATAATTCACCCCTCCACTTT. The chain has TRBV2 and TRBJ1-6; the match to TRBD1 covers 7 bases. The CDR3 covers 20 residues. Germline CDR1 SNHLY, CDR2 FYNNEI. Trimming removed 6 bases from V and 1 base from J; junction bases left unmatched: 18.

This clonotype was detected many times. The J gene is TRBJ1-4, the V gene TRBV10-3; a possible D gene is TRBD1 (5 bases). Germline CDR1 and CDR2: ENHRY and SYGVKD. CDR3 length equals 13 residues. Trimming took 8 bases from V and 3 from J, leaving 10 bases between them. Here the CDR3 reads CAISGVANEKLFF. CDR3 nucleotides: TGTGCCATCTCGGGGGTAGCTAATGAAAAACTGTTTTTT.

The sample holds a few counts of this clonotype. The chain links TRBV15 to TRBJ1-5; 7 bases align to TRBD1. Germline V gives CDR1 LNHNV, CDR2 YYDKDF (reference sequence). Losses at the gene ends were 5 bases for V and 7 bases for J; bases not matched to a gene: 8. There are 14 residues in the CDR3. In DNA form, the CDR3 reads TGTGCCACCAGCGCAGAGACAGGGAACCAGCCCCAGCATTTT. This translates into CATSAETGNQPQHF.

This clonotype came up many times. The CDR3 spells CASRQGAHRDTEAFF. The CDR3 DNA sequence: TGTGCCAGCAGACAGGGAGCGCATAGGGACACTGAAGCTTTCTTT. The V gene is TRBV6-5, the J gene TRBJ1-1, with a tentative D call TRBD1 (6 bases). Trimming stripped 6 bases from V and 3 bases from J, with 17 bases between. The CDR3 sequence is 15 residues long. The germline V gene has CDR1 MNHEY and CDR2 SVGAGI.

This chain joins TRBV15 and TRBJ2-5; the D gene could be TRBD1 or TRBD2 (5 bases each). From germline, CDR1 is LNHNV and CDR2 YYDKDF (reference sequence). V lost 8 bases and J 4 bases, leaving 17 bases between the germline ends. CDR3 length: 14 amino acids. CDR3 sequence reads: CATERAGWRETQYF. In nucleotides, the CDR3 is TGTGCCACCGAGAGGGCAGGGTGGCGAGAGACCCAGTACTTC. Complete variable domain (other parts from reference TRBV15 and TRBJ2-5): DAMVIQNPRYQVTQFGKPVTLSCSQTLNHNVMYWYQQKSSQAPKLLFHYYDKDFNNEADTPDNFQSRRPNTSFCFLDIRSPGLGDTAMYLCATERAGWRETQYFGPGTRLLVL.

V and J are TRBV20-1 and TRBJ1-2; 7 nucleotides agree with TRBD1. Per the germline V gene, CDR1 is DFQATT and CDR2 is SNEGSKA (reference sequence). This CDR3 has 13 residues. Germline trimming cut 5 bases from V and 4 bases from J; bases unmatched to any gene: 7. CDR3 DNA sequence: TGCAGTGCTCCCTATGACAGGGCCTATGGCTACACCTTC. Translated, it gives CSAPYDRAYGYTF.

The table lists this clonotype with many counts. The CDR3 sequence: CASSLALQGVLGYTF. The CDR3 DNA is TGTGCCAGCAGTTTAGCGCTTCAGGGTGTCCTCGGCTACACCTTC. V gene TRBV12-3 or TRBV12-4 combines with J gene TRBJ1-2, with D maybe TRBD1 (5 bases). V was cut by 0 bases and J by 8 bases, with 16 bases left in between. CDR3 length: 15 residues.